This record looks at one T cell receptor (beta chain) sequence and its context. The record originates from a study of blood T cell repertoires in COVID-19. As for the study in general: There were acute and convalescent COVID-19 samples, and they came from the United States, Italy and Spain. PBMCs, B-cell-depleted T cells, or T cells provided the cDNA or gDNA that made up the material.

This CDR3 contains 14 residues. CDR1 is SNHLY and CDR2 is FYNNEI in the germline V gene. Trimming removed 7 bases from V and 4 bases from J; junction bases left unmatched: 2. In the study's own analysis: Researchers report that nucleated cell counts were estimated from reference gene primer amplification. Clones were read by immunoSEQ multiplex PCR, and TCRdb kept only the in-frame ones, dropping some. The V and J calls and the clone size are those of that table, but D and trimming were determined from the DNA. The sample includes 200,000 to 250,000 clones, about 89% of them seen just once. The sample consisted of peripheral blood. The origin of this receptor is a woman in her thirties or forties with acute or convalescent COVID-19. This sequence joins TRBV2 and TRBJ2-3, with 13 bases matching TRBD2. The DNA for the CDR3 is TGTGCCAGCACCGGACTAGCGGGAGCAGATACGCAGTATTTT. Translated: CASTGLAGADTQYF.